One sample yielded the 16 T cell receptor beta chains listed below, sequenced in a study of response to subunit inactivated influenza vaccine. TCRdb fed the RT-PCR reads into MiXCR, producing one record per CDR3 protein. The table records approximately 730,000 distinct CDR3 sequences, approximately 15% of them present only once. Here the sequenced sample was PBMCs from blood, taken 14 days before vaccination. These receptors were obtained from a man aged 45-60 years who received an inactivated influenza vaccine.

This clonotype was observed a few times. The chain joins TRBV7-9 to TRBJ2-1, with D tentatively TRBD1 (6 bases). V was shortened by 9 bases and J by 8 bases, with 20 bases between the two germline ends. CDR1 is SEHNR and CDR2 is FQNEAQ in the germline V gene (reference sequence). The CDR3 totals 14 residues. The CDR3 is CASTPKWGQDEQFF. The CDR3 DNA sequence: TGTGCCAGTACTCCCAAGTGGGGGCAGGATGAGCAGTTCTTC.

This chain uses TRBV4-1 with TRBJ2-1, with 7 bases matching TRBD1. Germline V gives CDR1 MGHRA, CDR2 YSYEKL. V lost 3 bases, J lost 5 bases, and 4 bases stayed unmatched. The CDR3 runs 14 residues. The CDR3 DNA is TGCGCCAGCAGCCATCCCACAGGGGACAATGAGCAGTTCTTC. Protein: CASSHPTGDNEQFF.

The chain joins TRBV7-2 to TRBJ2-5; D gene ambiguous. V lost 3 bases, J lost 0 bases, and 5 bases lay in between. Germline values: CDR1 SGHTA, CDR2 FQGNSA. The CDR3 contains 13 residues. The CDR3 sequence: CASSFAYQETQYF. The DNA for the CDR3 is TGTGCCAGCAGCTTTGCTTACCAAGAGACCCAGTACTTC.

Many counts were recorded for this clonotype. This chain joins TRBV9 and TRBJ2-3, with D possibly called TRBD1 or TRBD2 (6 bases each). Trimming took off 4 bases at V and 0 bases at J, with 12 bases between the two ends. Looked up from germline, CDR1 is SGDLS and CDR2 is YYNGEE. CDR3 length: 15 amino acids. CDR3 DNA sequence: TGTGCCAGCAGCCCCCGGGGGCCTAGCACAGATACGCAGTATTTT. It codes for CASSPRGPSTDTQYF.

This clonotype was seen only a few times. The genes are TRBV7-2 and TRBJ2-6; D ambiguous. From germline, CDR1 is SGHTA and CDR2 FQGNSA. This CDR3 contains 14 residues. Trimming took off 5 bases at V and 1 base at J, with 6 bases between the two ends. CDR3 sequence: CASSQTSGANVLTF. CDR3 in DNA: TGTGCCAGCAGCCAAACTTCTGGGGCCAACGTCCTGACTTTC.

The chain uses TRBV3-1 and TRBJ2-6; 10 bases are a match to TRBD1. Germline V lookup: CDR1 LGHDT, CDR2 YNNKEL (reference sequence). With 2 bases clipped from V and 15 bases from J, the junction kept 4 bases outside the gene matches. The CDR3 has 13 amino acids. The CDR3 reads CASSQRQGAGLTF. The CDR3 DNA is TGTGCCAGCAGCCAAAGACAGGGGGCTGGCCTGACTTTC.

This clonotype was counted at least ten times. The J gene is TRBJ1-1, the V gene TRBV5-1, with D maybe TRBD1 (6 bases). CDR3 length: 14 amino acids. Between the trimmed V and J ends, which lost 4 bases and 3 bases, there was a span of 13 bases. CDR1 and CDR2 from the germline V gene are SGHRS and YFSETQ. The CDR3: CASSRGGPDTEAFF. CDR3 DNA sequence: TGCGCCAGCAGCAGGGGGGGCCCGGACACTGAAGCTTTCTTT.

V is TRBV20-1 and J is TRBJ2-7, with 9 bases lining up with TRBD2. With V trimmed by 1 base and J by 5 bases, 3 bases remained unmatched. The CDR3 length is 13 residues. Germline loops: CDR1 DFQATT, CDR2 SNEGSKA (reference sequence). The CDR3: CSARVAGEDEQYF. CDR3 DNA: TGCAGTGCTAGAGTAGCGGGAGAGGACGAGCAGTACTTC.

This clonotype was counted a few times. The chain employs TRBV28 and TRBJ1-4; maybe TRBD1 (6 bases). Germline CDR1 MDHEN, CDR2 SYDVKM. The CDR3 contains 13 residues. Trimming removed 4 bases at V and 10 bases at J, with 13 bases between. CDR3 sequence: CASSWGAVGKLFF. The CDR3 region has the DNA TGTGCCAGCAGTTGGGGGGCAGTCGGAAAACTGTTTTTT.

This clonotype was detected many times. The rearrangement links TRBV20-1 to TRBJ2-1, with 8 bases that match TRBD2. This CDR3 is 16 amino acids long. Germline V gives CDR1 DFQATT, CDR2 SNEGSKA (reference sequence). The ends lost 3 bases at V and 0 bases at J; junction bases unmatched: 7. The CDR3 protein is CSARDLAGTSYNEQFF. In DNA form, the CDR3 reads TGCAGTGCTAGGGACCTAGCGGGCACCTCCTACAATGAGCAGTTCTTC.

This clonotype was observed a few times. V is TRBV25-1 and J is TRBJ2-2, with D tentatively TRBD1 or TRBD2 (5 bases each). The CDR3 extends over 17 amino acids. Per the germline V gene, CDR1 is MGHDK and CDR2 is SYGVNS. V lost 4 bases to trimming and J lost 0 bases, with 15 bases between them. The CDR3 region is CASSASWGISNTGELFF. CDR3 coding DNA: TGTGCCAGCAGTGCCTCCTGGGGGATATCGAACACCGGGGAGCTGTTTTTT.

The rearrangement joins TRBV7-9 to TRBJ1-1; D not certain. Between the trimmed V and J ends, which lost 0 bases and 5 bases, there was a span of 13 bases. Germline-derived CDR1 and CDR2 are SEHNR and FQNEAQ (reference sequence). The CDR3 extends over 15 amino acids. The CDR3 coding sequence is TGTGCCAGCAGCTTAGCGCAAGCTGGAGGTACTGAAGCTTTCTTT. Its protein is CASSLAQAGGTEAFF.

This clonotype was found a few times. J is TRBJ2-3 and V is TRBV7-2; 8 nucleotides agree with TRBD2. The CDR3 runs 17 residues. The V and J ends lost 1 base and 3 bases, in that order; junction bases with no gene match: 9. Germline CDR1 is SGHTA and CDR2 is FQGNSA. The CDR3 nucleotides read TGTGCCAGCAGCTTAGTTTTCAGCGGGGGAACAACAGATACGCAGTATTTT. Protein: CASSLVFSGGTTDTQYF.

With respect to this clonotype: The junction departs from the called germline gene at one end, perhaps through a read error. The CDR3: CASSSSFGQGLGEQLF. For the CDR3, the DNA is TGTGCCAGCAGTTCCTCCTTCGGTCAAGGTTTGGGTGAGCAGCTCTTC. The V gene is TRBV12-3 or TRBV12-4, the J gene TRBJ2-1; no firm D call. The CDR3 runs to 16 residues.

This rearrangement joins TRBV20-1 to TRBJ2-3, with D possibly matching TRBD2 (7 bases). The CDR3 is 14 residues long. Germline V gives CDR1 DFQATT, CDR2 SNEGSKA (reference sequence). Trimming left V 1 base short and J 6 bases short, with 14 bases between. This CDR3 is CSARGGEGVDTQYF. The CDR3 nucleotides are TGCAGTGCTAGAGGAGGGGAGGGGGTGGATACGCAGTATTTT.

V is TRBV9 and J is TRBJ2-3, with a possible D match to TRBD2 (6 bases). Germline V lookup: CDR1 SGDLS, CDR2 YYNGEE. The CDR3 length is 13 residues. Trimming left V 3 bases short and J 6 bases short, with 11 bases between. The CDR3 coding sequence is TGTGCCAGCAGCGATCGGGGGAGGGATACGCAGTATTTT. This gives the protein CASSDRGRDTQYF.